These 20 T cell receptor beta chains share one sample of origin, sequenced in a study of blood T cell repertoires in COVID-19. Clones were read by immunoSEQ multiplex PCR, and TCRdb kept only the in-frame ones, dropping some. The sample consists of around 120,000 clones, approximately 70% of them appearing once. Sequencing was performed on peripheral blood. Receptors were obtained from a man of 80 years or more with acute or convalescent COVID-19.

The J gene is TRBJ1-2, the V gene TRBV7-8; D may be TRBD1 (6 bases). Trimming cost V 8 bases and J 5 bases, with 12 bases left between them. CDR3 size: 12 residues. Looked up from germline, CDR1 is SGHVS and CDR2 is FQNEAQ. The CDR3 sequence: CASSRTEYGYTF. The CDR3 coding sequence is TGTGCCAGCTCCCGGACAGAGTATGGCTACACCTTC.

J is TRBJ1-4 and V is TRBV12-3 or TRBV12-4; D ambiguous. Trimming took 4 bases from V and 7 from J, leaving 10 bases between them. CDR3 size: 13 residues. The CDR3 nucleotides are TGTGCCAGCAGTTACGGGAGTACTGAAAAACTGTTTTTT. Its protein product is CASSYGSTEKLFF.

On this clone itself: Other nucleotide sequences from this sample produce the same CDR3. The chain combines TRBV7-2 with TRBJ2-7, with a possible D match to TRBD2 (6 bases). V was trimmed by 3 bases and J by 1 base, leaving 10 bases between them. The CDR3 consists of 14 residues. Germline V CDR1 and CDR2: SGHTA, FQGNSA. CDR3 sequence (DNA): TGTGCCAGCAGCTTCACGGGAGCTTCCTACGAGCAGTACTTC. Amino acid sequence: CASSFTGASYEQYF.

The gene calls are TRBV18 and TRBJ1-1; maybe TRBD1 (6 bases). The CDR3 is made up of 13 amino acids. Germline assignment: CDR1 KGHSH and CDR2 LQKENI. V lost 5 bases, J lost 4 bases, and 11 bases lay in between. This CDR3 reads CASSAGVGTEAFF. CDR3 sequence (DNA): TGTGCCAGCTCAGCAGGGGTAGGCACTGAAGCTTTCTTT.

The CDR3, as DNA: TGTGCCAGCAGTTTCCGGGACAAAAGGAGGGGCTACACCTTC. The encoded protein is CASSFRDKRRGYTF. The V and J genes are TRBV28 and TRBJ1-2, with a tentative D call TRBD1 (6 bases). Trimming stripped 3 bases from V and 8 bases from J, with 16 bases between. The CDR3 consists of 14 residues. In germline, CDR1 is MDHEN, CDR2 SYDVKM.

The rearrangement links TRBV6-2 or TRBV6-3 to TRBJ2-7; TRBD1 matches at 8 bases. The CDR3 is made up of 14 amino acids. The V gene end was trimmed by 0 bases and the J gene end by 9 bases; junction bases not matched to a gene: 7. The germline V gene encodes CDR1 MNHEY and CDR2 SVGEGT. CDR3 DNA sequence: TGTGCCAGCAGTTACTCGGGACAGGCCTCCGGGCAGTACTTC. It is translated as CASSYSGQASGQYF.

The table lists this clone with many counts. CDR3 loop: CASTHLGDWDYGYTF. The CDR3 region has the DNA TGTGCCAGCACCCATCTCGGGGATTGGGACTATGGCTACACCTTC. The J gene is TRBJ1-2, the V gene TRBV27; no firm D call. The CDR3 covers 15 residues. The V gene's germline CDR1 is MNHEY and CDR2 SMNVEV (reference sequence). Trimming stripped 7 bases from V and 3 bases from J, with 18 bases between.

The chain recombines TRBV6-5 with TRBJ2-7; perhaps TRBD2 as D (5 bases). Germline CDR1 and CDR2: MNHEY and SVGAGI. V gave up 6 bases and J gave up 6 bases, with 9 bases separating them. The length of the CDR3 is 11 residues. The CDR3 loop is CASSLAGEQYF. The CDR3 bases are TGTGCCAGCAGCCTAGCCGGCGAGCAGTACTTC.

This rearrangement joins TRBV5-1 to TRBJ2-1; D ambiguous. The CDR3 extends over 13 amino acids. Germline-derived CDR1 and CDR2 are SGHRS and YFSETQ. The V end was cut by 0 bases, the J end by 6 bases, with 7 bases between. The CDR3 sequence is CASSLAGFNEQFF. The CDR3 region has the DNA TGCGCCAGCAGCTTGGCCGGGTTCAATGAGCAGTTCTTC.

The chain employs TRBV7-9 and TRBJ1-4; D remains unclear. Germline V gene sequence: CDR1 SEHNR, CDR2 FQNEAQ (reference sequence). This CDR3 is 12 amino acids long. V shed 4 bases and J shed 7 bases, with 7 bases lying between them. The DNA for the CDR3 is TGTGCCAGCAGCTCCCGGGTTGAAAAACTGTTTTTT. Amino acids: CASSSRVEKLFF.

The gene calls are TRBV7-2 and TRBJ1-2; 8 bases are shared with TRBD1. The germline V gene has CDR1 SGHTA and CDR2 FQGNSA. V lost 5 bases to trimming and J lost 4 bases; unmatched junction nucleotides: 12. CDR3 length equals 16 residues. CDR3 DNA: TGTGCCAGCAGCGCCTCGACAGGGGAGCCTAGCTATGGCTACACCTTC. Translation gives CASSASTGEPSYGYTF.

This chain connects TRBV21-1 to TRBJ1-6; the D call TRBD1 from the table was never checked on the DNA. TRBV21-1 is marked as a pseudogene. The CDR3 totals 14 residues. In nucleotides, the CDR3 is TGTGCCAGCAGCCTGGACAGGGTGAATTCACCCCTCCACTTT. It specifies CASSLDRVNSPLHF.

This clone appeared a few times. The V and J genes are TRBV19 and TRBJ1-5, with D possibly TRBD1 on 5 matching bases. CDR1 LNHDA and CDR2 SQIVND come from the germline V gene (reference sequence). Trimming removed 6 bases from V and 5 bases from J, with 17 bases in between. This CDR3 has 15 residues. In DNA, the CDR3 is TGTGCCAGTAGCCGCCAAAACGGAGGGGATCAGCCCCAGCATTTT. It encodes CASSRQNGGDQPQHF.

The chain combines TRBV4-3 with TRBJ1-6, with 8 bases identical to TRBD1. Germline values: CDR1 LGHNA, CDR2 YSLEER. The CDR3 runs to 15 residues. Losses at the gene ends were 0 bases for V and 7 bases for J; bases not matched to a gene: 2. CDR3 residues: CASSQDQGANSPLHF. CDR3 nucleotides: TGCGCCAGCAGCCAAGATCAGGGGGCAAATTCACCCCTCCACTTT.

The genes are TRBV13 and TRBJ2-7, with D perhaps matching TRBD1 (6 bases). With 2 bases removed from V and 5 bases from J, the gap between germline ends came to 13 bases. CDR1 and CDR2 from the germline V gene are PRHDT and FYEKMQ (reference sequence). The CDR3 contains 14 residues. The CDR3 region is CASSLRDKVHEQYF. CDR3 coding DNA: TGTGCCAGCAGCTTACGGGACAAAGTACACGAGCAGTACTTC.

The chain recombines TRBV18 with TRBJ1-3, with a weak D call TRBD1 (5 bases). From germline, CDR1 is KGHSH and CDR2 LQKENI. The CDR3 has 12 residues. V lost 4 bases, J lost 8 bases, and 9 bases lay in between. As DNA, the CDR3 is TGTGCCAGCTCACGGCCCAGGGACACCATATATTTT. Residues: CASSRPRDTIYF.

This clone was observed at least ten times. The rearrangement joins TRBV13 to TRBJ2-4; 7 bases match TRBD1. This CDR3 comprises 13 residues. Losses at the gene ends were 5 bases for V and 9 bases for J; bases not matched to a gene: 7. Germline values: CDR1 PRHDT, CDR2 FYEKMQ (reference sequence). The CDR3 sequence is CASSTRDSVIQYF. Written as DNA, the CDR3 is TGTGCCAGCAGCACCCGGGACAGCGTCATTCAGTACTTC.

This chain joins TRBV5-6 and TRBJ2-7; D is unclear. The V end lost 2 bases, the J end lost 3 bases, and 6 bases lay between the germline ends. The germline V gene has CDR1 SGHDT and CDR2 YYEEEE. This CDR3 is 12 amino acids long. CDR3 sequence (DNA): TGTGCCAGCAGCTTTGTAGACTACGAGCAGTACTTC. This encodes CASSFVDYEQYF. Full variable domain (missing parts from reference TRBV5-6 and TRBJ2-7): DAGVTQSPTHLIKTRGQQVTLRCSPKSGHDTVSWYQQALGQGPQFIFQYYEEEERQRGNFPDRFSGHQFPNYSSELNVNALLLGDSALYLCASSFVDYEQYFGPGTRLTVT.

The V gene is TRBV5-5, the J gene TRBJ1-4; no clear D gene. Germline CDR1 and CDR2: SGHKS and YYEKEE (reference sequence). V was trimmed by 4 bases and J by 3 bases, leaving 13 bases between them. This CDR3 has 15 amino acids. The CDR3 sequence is CASSLPLAANEKLFF. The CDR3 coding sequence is TGTGCCAGCAGCCTGCCCTTAGCAGCTAATGAAAAACTGTTTTTT.

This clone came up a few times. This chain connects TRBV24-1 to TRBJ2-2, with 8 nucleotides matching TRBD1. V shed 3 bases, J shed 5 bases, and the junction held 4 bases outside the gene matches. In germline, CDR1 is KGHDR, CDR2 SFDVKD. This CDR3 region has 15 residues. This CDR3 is CATSDPGQGTGELFF. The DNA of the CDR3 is TGTGCCACCAGTGATCCCGGACAGGGAACCGGGGAGCTGTTTTTT.